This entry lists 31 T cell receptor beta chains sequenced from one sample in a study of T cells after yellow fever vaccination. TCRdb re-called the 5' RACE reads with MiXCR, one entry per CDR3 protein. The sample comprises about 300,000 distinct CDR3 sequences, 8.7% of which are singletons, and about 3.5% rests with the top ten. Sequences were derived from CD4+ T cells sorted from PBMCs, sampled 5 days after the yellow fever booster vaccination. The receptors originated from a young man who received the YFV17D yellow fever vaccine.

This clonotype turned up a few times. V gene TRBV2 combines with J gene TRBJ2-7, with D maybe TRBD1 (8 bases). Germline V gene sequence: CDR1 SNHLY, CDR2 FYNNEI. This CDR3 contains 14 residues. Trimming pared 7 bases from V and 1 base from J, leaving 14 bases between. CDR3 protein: CASTGQGGSYEQYF. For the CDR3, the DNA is TGTGCCAGCACTGGACAGGGAGGGTCCTACGAGCAGTACTTC.

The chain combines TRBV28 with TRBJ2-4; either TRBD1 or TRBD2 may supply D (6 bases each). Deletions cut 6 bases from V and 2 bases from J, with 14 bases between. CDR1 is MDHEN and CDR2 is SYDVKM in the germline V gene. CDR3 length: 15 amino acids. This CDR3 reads CASSSPGGPKNIQYF. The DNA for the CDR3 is TGTGCCAGCAGCTCTCCTGGGGGGCCCAAAAACATTCAGTACTTC.

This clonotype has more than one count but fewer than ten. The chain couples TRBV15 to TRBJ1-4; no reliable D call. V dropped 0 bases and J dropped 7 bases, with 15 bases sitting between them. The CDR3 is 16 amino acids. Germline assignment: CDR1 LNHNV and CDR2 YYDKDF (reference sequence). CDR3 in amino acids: CATSRDLTRLGEKLFF. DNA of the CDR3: TGTGCCACCAGCAGAGACCTGACCCGCCTTGGTGAAAAACTGTTTTTT.

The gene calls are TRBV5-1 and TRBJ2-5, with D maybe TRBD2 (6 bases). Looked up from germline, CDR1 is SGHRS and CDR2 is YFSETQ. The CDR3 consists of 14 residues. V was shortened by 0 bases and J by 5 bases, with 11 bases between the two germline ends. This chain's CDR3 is CASSLARDSETQYF. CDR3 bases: TGCGCCAGCAGCTTGGCACGGGACTCTGAGACCCAGTACTTC.

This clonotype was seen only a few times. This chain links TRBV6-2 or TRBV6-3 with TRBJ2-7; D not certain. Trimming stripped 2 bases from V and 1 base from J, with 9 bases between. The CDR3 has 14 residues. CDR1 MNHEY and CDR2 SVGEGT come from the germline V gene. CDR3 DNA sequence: TGTGCCAGCAGTTACCGGGCACTTTCCTACGAGCAGTACTTC. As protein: CASSYRALSYEQYF.

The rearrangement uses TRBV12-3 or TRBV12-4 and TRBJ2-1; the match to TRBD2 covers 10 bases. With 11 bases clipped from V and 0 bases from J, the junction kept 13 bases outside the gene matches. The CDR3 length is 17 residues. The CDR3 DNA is TGTGCCTCCCCGCAGAGCGGGGGGGCAGGCTCCTACAATGAGCAGTTCTTC. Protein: CASPQSGGAGSYNEQFF.

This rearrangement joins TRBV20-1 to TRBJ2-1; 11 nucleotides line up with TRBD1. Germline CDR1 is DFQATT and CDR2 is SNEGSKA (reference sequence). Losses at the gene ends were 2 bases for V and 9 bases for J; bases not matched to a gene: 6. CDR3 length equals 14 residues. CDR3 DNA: TGCAGTGCTAGACATGGGACAGGGGGTCCTGAGCAGTTCTTC. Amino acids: CSARHGTGGPEQFF.

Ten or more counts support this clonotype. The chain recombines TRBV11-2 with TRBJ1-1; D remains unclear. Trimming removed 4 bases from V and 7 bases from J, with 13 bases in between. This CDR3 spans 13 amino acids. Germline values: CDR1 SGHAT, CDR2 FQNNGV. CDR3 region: CASSYQLEVEAFF. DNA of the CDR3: TGTGCCAGCAGCTACCAACTGGAAGTTGAAGCTTTCTTT. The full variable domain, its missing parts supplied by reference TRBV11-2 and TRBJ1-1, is EAGVAQSPRYKIIEKRQSVAFWCNPISGHATLYWYQQILGQGPKLLIQFQNNGVVDDSQLPKDRFSAERLKGVDSTLKIQPAKLEDSAVYLCASSYQLEVEAFFGQGTRLTVV.

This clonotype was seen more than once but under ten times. The CDR3 spells CSAETSGGEDTQYF. CDR3 nucleotide sequence: TGCAGTGCTGAGACTAGCGGGGGGGAAGATACGCAGTATTTT. The chain links TRBV20-1 to TRBJ2-3; 14 nucleotides match TRBD2. The germline V gene has CDR1 DFQATT and CDR2 SNEGSKA (reference sequence). With V trimmed by 5 bases and J by 5 bases, 3 bases remained unmatched. This CDR3 spans 14 amino acids.

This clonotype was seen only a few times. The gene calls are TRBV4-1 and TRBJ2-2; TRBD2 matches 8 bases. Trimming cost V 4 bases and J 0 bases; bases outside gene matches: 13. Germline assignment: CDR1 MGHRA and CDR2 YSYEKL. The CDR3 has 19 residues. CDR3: CASSRLSGVAGPNTGELFF. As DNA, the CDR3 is TGCGCCAGCAGCCGCCTCTCGGGGGTAGCGGGGCCGAACACCGGGGAGCTGTTTTTT.

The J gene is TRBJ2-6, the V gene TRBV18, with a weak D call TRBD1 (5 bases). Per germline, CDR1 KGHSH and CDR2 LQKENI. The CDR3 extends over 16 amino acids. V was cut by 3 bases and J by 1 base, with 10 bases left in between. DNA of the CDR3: TGTGCCAGCTCACCTCTGTCAGGGTCTGGGGCCAACGTCCTGACTTTC. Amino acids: CASSPLSGSGANVLTF. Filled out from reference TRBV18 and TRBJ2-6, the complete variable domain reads NAGVMQNPRHLVRRRGQEARLRCSPMKGHSHVYWYRQLPEEGLKFMVYLQKENIIDESGMPKERFSAEFPKEGPSILRIQQVVRGDSAAYFCASSPLSGSGANVLTFGAGSRLTVL.

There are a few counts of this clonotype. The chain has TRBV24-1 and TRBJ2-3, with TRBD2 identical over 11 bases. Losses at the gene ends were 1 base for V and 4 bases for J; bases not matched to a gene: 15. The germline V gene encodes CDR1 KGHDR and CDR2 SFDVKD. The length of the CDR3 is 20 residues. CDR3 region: CATSDFREGLAAHRADTQYF. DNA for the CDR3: TGTGCCACCAGTGATTTTAGGGAGGGACTAGCGGCTCACCGAGCAGATACGCAGTATTTT.

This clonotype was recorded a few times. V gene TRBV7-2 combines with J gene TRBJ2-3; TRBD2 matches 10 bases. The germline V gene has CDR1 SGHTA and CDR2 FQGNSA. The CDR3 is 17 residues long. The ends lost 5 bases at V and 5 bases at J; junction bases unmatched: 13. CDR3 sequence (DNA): TGTGCCAGCAGCCCGTTCCGGGAAGCGGGGGGGAAAGATACGCAGTATTTT. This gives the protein CASSPFREAGGKDTQYF.

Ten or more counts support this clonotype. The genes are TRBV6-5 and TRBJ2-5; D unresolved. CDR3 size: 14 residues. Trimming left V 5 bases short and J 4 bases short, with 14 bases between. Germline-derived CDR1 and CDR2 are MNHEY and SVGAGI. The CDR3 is CASSDREVGETQYF. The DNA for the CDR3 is TGTGCCAGCAGTGACCGAGAGGTCGGAGAGACCCAGTACTTC.

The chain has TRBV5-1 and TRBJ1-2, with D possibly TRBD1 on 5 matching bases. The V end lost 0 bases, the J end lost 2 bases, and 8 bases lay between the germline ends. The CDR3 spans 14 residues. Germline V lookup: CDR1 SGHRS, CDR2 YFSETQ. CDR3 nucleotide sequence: TGCGCCAGCAGCTTGGATCCAGGGAACTATGGCTACACCTTC. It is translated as CASSLDPGNYGYTF.

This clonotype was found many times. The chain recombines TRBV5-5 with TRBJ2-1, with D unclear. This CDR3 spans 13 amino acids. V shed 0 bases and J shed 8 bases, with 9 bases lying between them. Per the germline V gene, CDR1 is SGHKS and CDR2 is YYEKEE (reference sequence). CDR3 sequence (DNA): TGTGCCAGCAGCTTGGTGACTCGGGATGAGCAGTTCTTC. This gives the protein CASSLVTRDEQFF.

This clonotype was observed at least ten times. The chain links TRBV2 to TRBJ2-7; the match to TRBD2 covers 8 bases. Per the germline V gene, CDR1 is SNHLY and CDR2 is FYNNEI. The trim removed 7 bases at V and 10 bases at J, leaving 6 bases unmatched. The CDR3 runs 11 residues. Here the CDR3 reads CASTNGGEQYV. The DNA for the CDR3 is TGTGCCAGCACCAACGGGGGGGAACAGTACGTC.

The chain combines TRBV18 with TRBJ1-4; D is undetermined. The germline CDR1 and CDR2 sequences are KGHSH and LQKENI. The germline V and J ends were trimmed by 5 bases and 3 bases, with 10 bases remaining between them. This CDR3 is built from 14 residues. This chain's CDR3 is CASSGWPANEKLFF. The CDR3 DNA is TGTGCCAGCTCAGGGTGGCCGGCTAATGAAAAACTGTTTTTT.

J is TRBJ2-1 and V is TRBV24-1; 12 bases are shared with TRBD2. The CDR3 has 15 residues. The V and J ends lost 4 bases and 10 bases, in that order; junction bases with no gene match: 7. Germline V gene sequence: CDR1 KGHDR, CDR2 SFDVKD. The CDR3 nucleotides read TGTGCCACCAGTGACCCTAGCGGGGGGGCCCAGGAGCAGTTCTTC. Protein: CATSDPSGGAQEQFF.

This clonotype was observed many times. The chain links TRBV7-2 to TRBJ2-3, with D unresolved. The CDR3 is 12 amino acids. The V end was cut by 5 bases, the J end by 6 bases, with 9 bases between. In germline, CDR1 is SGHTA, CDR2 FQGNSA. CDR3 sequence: CASSLRMDTQYF. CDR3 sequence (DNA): TGTGCCAGCAGCCTGAGGATGGATACGCAGTATTTT.

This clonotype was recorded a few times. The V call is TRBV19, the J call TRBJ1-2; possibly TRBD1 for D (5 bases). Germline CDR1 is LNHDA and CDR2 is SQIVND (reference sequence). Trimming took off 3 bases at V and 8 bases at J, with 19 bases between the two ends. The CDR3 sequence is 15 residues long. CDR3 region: CASSIRRGDPLGYTF. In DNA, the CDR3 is TGTGCCAGTAGTATCCGCCGCGGGGACCCCCTGGGCTACACCTTC.

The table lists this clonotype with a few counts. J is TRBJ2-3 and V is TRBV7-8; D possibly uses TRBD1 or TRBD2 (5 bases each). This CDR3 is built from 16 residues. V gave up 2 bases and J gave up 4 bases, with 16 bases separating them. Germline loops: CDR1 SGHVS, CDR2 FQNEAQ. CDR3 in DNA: TGTGCCAGCAGCTTATCGAGGGGCTCTAGGGCAGATACGCAGTATTTT. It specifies CASSLSRGSRADTQYF.

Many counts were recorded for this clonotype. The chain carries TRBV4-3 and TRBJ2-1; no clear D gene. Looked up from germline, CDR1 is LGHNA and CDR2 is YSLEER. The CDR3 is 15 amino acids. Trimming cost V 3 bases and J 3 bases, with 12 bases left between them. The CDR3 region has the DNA TGCGCCAGCAGCCAGATGGGAATTCGCTACAATGAGCAGTTCTTC. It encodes CASSQMGIRYNEQFF.

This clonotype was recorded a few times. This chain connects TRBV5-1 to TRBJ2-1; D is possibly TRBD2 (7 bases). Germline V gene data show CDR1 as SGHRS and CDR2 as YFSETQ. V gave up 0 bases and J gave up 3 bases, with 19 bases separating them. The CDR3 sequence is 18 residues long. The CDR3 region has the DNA TGCGCCAGCAGCTTGGCTATGACTTCGGGGGGACACTACAATGAGCAGTTCTTC. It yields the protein CASSLAMTSGGHYNEQFF.

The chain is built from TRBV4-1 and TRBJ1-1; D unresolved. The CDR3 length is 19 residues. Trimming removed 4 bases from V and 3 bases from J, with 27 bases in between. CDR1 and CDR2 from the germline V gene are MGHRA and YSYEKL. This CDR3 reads CASSPARNRAWGPDTEAFF. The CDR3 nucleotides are TGCGCCAGCAGCCCCGCCCGGAACCGGGCCTGGGGTCCGGACACTGAAGCTTTCTTT.

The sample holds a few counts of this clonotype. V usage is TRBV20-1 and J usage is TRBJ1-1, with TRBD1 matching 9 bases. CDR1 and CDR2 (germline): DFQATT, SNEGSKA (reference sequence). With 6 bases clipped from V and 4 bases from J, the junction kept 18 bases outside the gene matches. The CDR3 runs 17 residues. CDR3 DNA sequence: TGCAGTGCCCAAGGACAGGGGCAATATTGGGACCGCACTGAAGCTTTCTTT. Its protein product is CSAQGQGQYWDRTEAFF.

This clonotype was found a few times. CDR3 residues: CSVEGRDRGTNEKLFF. CDR3 nucleotide sequence: TGCAGCGTTGAAGGCCGGGACAGGGGAACTAATGAAAAACTGTTTTTT. The chain uses TRBV29-1 and TRBJ1-4; 10 nucleotides agree with TRBD1. V was pared by 1 base and J by 1 base, with 3 bases of the junction left unmatched. The CDR3 contains 16 residues. The germline V gene encodes CDR1 SQVTM and CDR2 ANQGSEA.

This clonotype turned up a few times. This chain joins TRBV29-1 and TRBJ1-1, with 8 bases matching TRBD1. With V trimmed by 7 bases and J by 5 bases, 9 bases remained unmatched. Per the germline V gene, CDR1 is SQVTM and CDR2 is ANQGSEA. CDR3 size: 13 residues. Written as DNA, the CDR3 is TGCAGCGGATCCGACAGGGGACGAACTGAAGCTTTCTTT. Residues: CSGSDRGRTEAFF.

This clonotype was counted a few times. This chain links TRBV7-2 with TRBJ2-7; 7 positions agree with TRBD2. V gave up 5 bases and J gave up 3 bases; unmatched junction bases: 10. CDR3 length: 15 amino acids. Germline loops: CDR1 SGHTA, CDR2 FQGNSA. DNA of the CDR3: TGTGCCAGCAGCACATATCTTTCGGGGGGCTACGAGCAGTACTTC. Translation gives CASSTYLSGGYEQYF.

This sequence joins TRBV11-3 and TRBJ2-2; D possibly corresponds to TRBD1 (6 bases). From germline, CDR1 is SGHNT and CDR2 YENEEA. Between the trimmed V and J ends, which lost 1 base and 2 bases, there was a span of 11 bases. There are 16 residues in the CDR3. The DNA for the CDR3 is TGTGCCAGCAGCTTAGCTTTGGGACATAACACCGGGGAGCTGTTTTTT. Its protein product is CASSLALGHNTGELFF.

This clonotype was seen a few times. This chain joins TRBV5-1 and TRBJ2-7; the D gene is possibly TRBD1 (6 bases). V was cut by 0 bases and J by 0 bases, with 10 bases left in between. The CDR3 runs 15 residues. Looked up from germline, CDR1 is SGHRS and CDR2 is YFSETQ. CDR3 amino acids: CASSLDGQSSYEQYV. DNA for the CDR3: TGCGCCAGCAGCTTGGACGGACAGAGCTCCTACGAGCAGTACGTC.